A selection of T cell receptor beta chains follows, all from one sample in a study of shared clonotypes between healthy human individuals. Only in-frame clones appear in the TCRdb table, and some are missing; sequencing was by immunoSEQ multiplex PCR. The data hold millions of clones, with 85% to 95% observed a single time. The sample comprised naive CD8+ T cells sorted from blood. The source of these receptors is a young man in good health. Each CDR3 is given with its conserved first and last residue. The order of the fields is D gene, clone size, J gene, V gene, CDR3 protein, CDR3 DNA. D genes are given only for firm matches. For some rows the clone size is stated as once, few or many, or as a class when expanded; others skip it.

d_call: NA
clone_size: NA
j_call: TRBJ2-7
v_call: TRBV19
cdr3_aa: CASSIGQLPYYEQYF
cdr3_nt: TGTGCCAGTAGTATTGGACAGCTTCCTTACTACGAGCAGTACTTC

d_call: TRBD1
clone_size: NA
j_call: TRBJ1-5
v_call: TRBV5-6
cdr3_aa: CASSHLRDREDQPQHF
cdr3_nt: TGTGCCAGCAGCCACCTCCGGGACAGGGAGGATCAGCCCCAGCATTTT

d_call: NA
clone_size: NA
j_call: TRBJ1-1
v_call: TRBV30
cdr3_aa: CAWGRSEAFF
cdr3_nt: TGTGCCTGGGGGAGATCTGAAGCTTTCTTT

d_call: NA
clone_size: NA
j_call: TRBJ1-2
v_call: TRBV10-2
cdr3_aa: CASSAERGSGYTF
cdr3_nt: TGCGCCAGCAGTGCGGAGAGGGGTAGTGGCTACACCTTC

d_call: TRBD2
clone_size: NA
j_call: TRBJ2-3
v_call: TRBV5-4
cdr3_aa: CASSPGTSGPTSTDTQYF
cdr3_nt: TGTGCCAGCAGCCCCGGGACTAGCGGCCCCACTAGCACAGATACGCAGTATTTT

d_call: TRBD1
clone_size: once
j_call: TRBJ1-2
v_call: TRBV6-4
cdr3_aa: CASSPTPTGNYGYTF
cdr3_nt: TGTGCCAGCAGTCCCACCCCGACAGGGAACTATGGCTACACCTTC

d_call: NA
clone_size: NA
j_call: TRBJ2-1
v_call: TRBV7-8
cdr3_aa: CASSSPGHYNEQFF
cdr3_nt: TGTGCCAGCAGCTCACCTGGACACTACAATGAGCAGTTCTTC

d_call: NA
clone_size: NA
j_call: TRBJ2-1
v_call: TRBV4-3
cdr3_aa: CASSQEPDNEQFF
cdr3_nt: TGCGCCAGCAGCCAAGAGCCCGACAATGAGCAGTTCTTC

d_call: TRBD2
clone_size: NA
j_call: TRBJ2-3
v_call: TRBV11-2
cdr3_aa: CASSPRLAGGFIADTQYF
cdr3_nt: TGTGCCAGCAGCCCTCGGCTAGCGGGGGGGTTTATAGCAGATACGCAGTATTTT

d_call: TRBD1
clone_size: NA
j_call: TRBJ2-5
v_call: TRBV28
cdr3_aa: CASSLNTGGMETQYF
cdr3_nt: TGTGCCAGCAGTTTAAACACAGGGGGGATGGAGACCCAGTACTTC

d_call: NA
clone_size: NA
j_call: TRBJ2-3
v_call: TRBV10-3
cdr3_aa: CAISLDPGSTDTQYF
cdr3_nt: TGTGCCATCAGCCTAGATCCGGGGAGCACAGATACGCAGTATTTT

d_call: TRBD2
clone_size: once
j_call: TRBJ2-7
v_call: TRBV6-1
cdr3_aa: CASSGASGGFEQYF
cdr3_nt: TGTGCCAGCAGTGGAGCTAGCGGGGGATTCGAGCAGTACTTC

d_call: NA
clone_size: NA
j_call: TRBJ1-2
v_call: TRBV7-8
cdr3_aa: CASSLEDGASNYGYTF
cdr3_nt: TGTGCCAGCAGCTTAGAGGATGGCGCCTCTAACTATGGCTACACCTTC

d_call: NA
clone_size: once
j_call: TRBJ2-7
v_call: TRBV11-2
cdr3_aa: CASRFGAYEQYF
cdr3_nt: TGTGCCAGCAGGTTTGGGGCCTACGAGCAGTACTTC

d_call: TRBD1
clone_size: NA
j_call: TRBJ2-7
v_call: TRBV11-1
cdr3_aa: CASSLSWTGPYEQYF
cdr3_nt: TGTGCCAGCAGCCTTTCTTGGACAGGACCTTACGAGCAGTACTTC

d_call: NA
clone_size: NA
j_call: TRBJ2-3
v_call: TRBV27
cdr3_aa: CASSLFNGGNTQYF
cdr3_nt: TGTGCCAGCAGTTTATTTAACGGCGGAAATACGCAGTATTTT

d_call: NA
clone_size: NA
j_call: TRBJ1-2
v_call: TRBV7-9
cdr3_aa: CASSFGQSNYGYTF
cdr3_nt: TGTGCCAGCAGCTTCGGACAGAGTAACTATGGCTACACCTTC

d_call: TRBD2
clone_size: NA
j_call: TRBJ2-7
v_call: TRBV4-1
cdr3_aa: CASSPPGGKTYEQYF
cdr3_nt: TGCGCCAGCAGTCCCCCGGGGGGAAAAACCTACGAGCAGTACTTC

d_call: NA
clone_size: NA
j_call: TRBJ2-3
v_call: TRBV4-1
cdr3_aa: CASSQVFVGGSTDTQYF
cdr3_nt: TGCGCCAGCAGCCAAGTTTTTGTTGGCGGGAGCACAGATACGCAGTATTTT

d_call: NA
clone_size: NA
j_call: TRBJ1-3
v_call: TRBV30
cdr3_aa: CAWSVLDGNTIYF
cdr3_nt: TGTGCCTGGAGTGTACTCGATGGAAACACCATATATTTT

d_call: NA
clone_size: NA
j_call: TRBJ1-1
v_call: TRBV4-2
cdr3_aa: CASSQVSEGDENTEAFF
cdr3_nt: TGTGCCAGCAGCCAAGTTAGCGAGGGGGATGAGAACACTGAAGCTTTCTTT

d_call: TRBD2
clone_size: NA
j_call: TRBJ2-4
v_call: TRBV7-9
cdr3_aa: CASSPGTSGVAKNIQYF
cdr3_nt: TGTGCCAGCAGTCCCGGGACTAGCGGAGTAGCCAAAAACATTCAGTACTTC

d_call: NA
clone_size: NA
j_call: TRBJ2-5
v_call: TRBV5-4
cdr3_aa: CASSLPTVKETQYF
cdr3_nt: TGTGCCAGCAGCTTGCCTACGGTGAAGGAGACCCAGTACTTC

d_call: NA
clone_size: NA
j_call: TRBJ2-5
v_call: TRBV5-4
cdr3_aa: CASSLVLGETQYF
cdr3_nt: TGTGCCAGCAGCCTGGTCCTCGGGGAGACCCAGTACTTC

d_call: TRBD1
clone_size: NA
j_call: TRBJ1-6
v_call: TRBV6-5
cdr3_aa: CASSGTDNSPLHF
cdr3_nt: TGTGCCAGCAGTGGGACAGATAATTCACCCCTCCACTTT

d_call: NA
clone_size: NA
j_call: TRBJ2-6
v_call: TRBV28
cdr3_aa: CASRTPDTLSGANVLTF
cdr3_nt: TGTGCCAGCAGAACACCGGACACGCTCTCTGGGGCCAACGTCCTGACTTTC

d_call: NA
clone_size: NA
j_call: TRBJ2-7
v_call: TRBV5-6
cdr3_aa: CASSAKTEGLLYEQYF
cdr3_nt: TGTGCCAGCAGCGCGAAGACAGAGGGCCTCCTCTACGAGCAGTACTTC